The 20 T cell receptor beta chains below were found in one sample sequenced in a study of blood T cell repertoires in COVID-19. Measured with immunoSEQ multiplex PCR; TCRdb has only the in-frame clones, and not every one. The sample has fewer than 300,000 clones, around nine tenths seen once. The sequenced material came from PBMCs or T cells enriched from blood (not recorded which). These receptors were taken from a woman aged 25 to 45 who had recovered from COVID-19.

V usage is TRBV27 and J usage is TRBJ2-6; TRBD2 matches at 11 bases. Unmatched junction bases numbered 6, after V lost 5 bases and J lost 0 bases. This CDR3 contains 18 residues. In germline, CDR1 is MNHEY, CDR2 SMNVEV (reference sequence). The CDR3 sequence: CASSPGTSGFSGANVLTF. In nucleotides, the CDR3 is TGTGCCAGCAGTCCCGGGACTAGCGGCTTCTCTGGGGCCAACGTCCTGACTTTC.

There are a few counts of this clone. The CDR3 coding sequence is TGTGCCACCAGTGATCCCGGGGTAGCCAAAAACATTCAGTACTTC. It encodes CATSDPGVAKNIQYF. The chain is built from TRBV24-1 and TRBJ2-4; D might be TRBD2 (5 bases). Per germline, CDR1 KGHDR and CDR2 SFDVKD. The CDR3 loop spans 15 amino acids. V lost 3 bases, J lost 0 bases, and 8 bases lay in between.

This clone was seen only once. V gene TRBV12-3 or TRBV12-4 combines with J gene TRBJ2-1; D unclear. The V gene lost 6 bases and the J gene lost 5 bases, with 8 bases spanning the gap. This CDR3 region has 12 residues. Here the CDR3 DNA reads TGTGCCAGCAGGCGACTCGACAATGAGCAGTTCTTC. Encoded protein: CASRRLDNEQFF.

The chain couples TRBV29-1 to TRBJ2-2, with TRBD2 identical over 8 bases. Trimming took 4 bases from V and 1 from J; bases not matched to a gene: 5. CDR1 SQVTM and CDR2 ANQGSEA come from the germline V gene. There are 15 residues in the CDR3. This chain's CDR3 is CSVVSGSLNTGELFF. The CDR3 region has the DNA TGCAGCGTTGTGAGCGGGAGTTTGAACACCGGGGAGCTGTTTTTT.

CDR3 residues: CASSNTGPATNEKLFF. CDR3 coding DNA: TGTGCCAGCAGTAACACAGGACCGGCAACTAATGAAAAACTGTTTTTT. The chain combines TRBV28 with TRBJ1-4; the D gene is possibly TRBD1 (5 bases). The V gene's germline CDR1 is MDHEN and CDR2 SYDVKM. The CDR3 length is 16 residues. Trimming cost V 5 bases and J 0 bases, with 13 bases left between them.

V gene TRBV11-2 combines with J gene TRBJ2-1; 9 nucleotides align to TRBD2. Germline lookup yields CDR1 SGHAT and CDR2 FQNNGV. V shed 5 bases, J shed 3 bases, and the junction held 2 bases outside the gene matches. The length of the CDR3 is 14 residues. CDR3 nucleotides: TGTGCCAGCAGCCCGACTAGCGGCTACAATGAGCAGTTCTTC. Protein: CASSPTSGYNEQFF.

The chain joins TRBV6-5 to TRBJ1-3; 9 positions match TRBD1. Germline assignment: CDR1 MNHEY and CDR2 SVGAGI. The length of the CDR3 is 15 residues. V trimming: 6 bases; J trimming: 2 bases; junction bases outside the gene matches: 5. The CDR3 loop reads CASSRWTGAGNTIYF. The CDR3 DNA reads as TGTGCCAGCAGCCGATGGACAGGGGCTGGAAACACCATATATTTT.

The chain couples TRBV27 to TRBJ2-7; the match to TRBD2 covers 10 bases. The germline V gene has CDR1 MNHEY and CDR2 SMNVEV (reference sequence). The CDR3 loop spans 15 amino acids. The trim removed 5 bases at V and 5 bases at J, leaving 9 bases unmatched. DNA for the CDR3: TGTGCCAGCAGTCACTCTAGCGGGAGCATCCACGAGCAGTACTTC. This translates into CASSHSSGSIHEQYF.

This chain links TRBV7-2 with TRBJ2-7; 10 bases map to TRBD1. This CDR3 region has 14 residues. Trimming at V came to 3 bases and at J to 2 bases, leaving 1 base not matched to a gene. Germline V gene data show CDR1 as SGHTA and CDR2 as FQGNSA. In DNA form, the CDR3 reads TGTGCCAGCAGCTTCGGGACAGGGGCCTACGAGCAGTACTTC. This sequence encodes CASSFGTGAYEQYF.

DNA of the CDR3: TGTGCCAGCAGTGAGTTCACAGGACCTAACTATGGCTACACCTTC. Translated, it gives CASSEFTGPNYGYTF. V and J are TRBV6-1 and TRBJ1-2, with D maybe TRBD1 (5 bases). Trimming cost V 3 bases and J 0 bases, with 11 bases left between them. Germline values: CDR1 MNHNS, CDR2 SASEGT. The CDR3 has 15 amino acids.

The chain has TRBV6-2 or TRBV6-3 and TRBJ2-2; TRBD1 matches 9 bases. This CDR3 region has 16 residues. Germline-derived CDR1 and CDR2 are MNHEY and SVGEGT. With 2 bases clipped from V and 4 bases from J, the junction kept 5 bases outside the gene matches. CDR3 amino acids: CASSYHRGPFTGELFF. The CDR3 region has the DNA TGTGCCAGCAGTTACCACAGGGGGCCGTTCACCGGGGAGCTGTTTTTT.

A few counts support this clone. The chain is built from TRBV30 and TRBJ1-1; no reliable D call. This CDR3 spans 16 amino acids. The germline CDR1 and CDR2 sequences are GTSNPN and SVGIG (reference sequence). Trimming removed 2 bases from V and 0 bases from J, with 16 bases in between. CDR3 protein: CAWSNWGGRMNTEAFF. In nucleotides, the CDR3 is TGTGCCTGGAGTAATTGGGGAGGTAGGATGAACACTGAAGCTTTCTTT.

V gene TRBV5-1 combines with J gene TRBJ2-1; D might be TRBD1 (7 bases). Deletions cut 3 bases from V and 6 bases from J, with 19 bases between. Germline V lookup: CDR1 SGHRS, CDR2 YFSETQ. This CDR3 contains 16 residues. The CDR3 sequence: CASSWGARTGSNEQFF. The CDR3 bases are TGCGCCAGCAGCTGGGGGGCCCGGACAGGTAGCAATGAGCAGTTCTTC.

The gene calls are TRBV5-6 and TRBJ2-1; D ambiguous. In germline, CDR1 is SGHDT, CDR2 YYEEEE. Trimming took off 4 bases at V and 4 bases at J, with 9 bases between the two ends. This CDR3 region has 13 residues. The CDR3 DNA sequence: TGTGCCAGCAGCCCCGAGAGTTACAATGAGCAGTTCTTC. It yields the protein CASSPESYNEQFF.

The genes are TRBV5-8 and TRBJ2-1; TRBD1 aligns across 10 bases. V lost 4 bases to trimming and J lost 3 bases; unmatched junction nucleotides: 4. The CDR3 runs to 15 residues. The germline V gene encodes CDR1 SGHTS and CDR2 YDEGEE. The CDR3 loop is CASSRQGAHYNEQFF. CDR3 nucleotides: TGTGCCAGCAGCCGACAGGGGGCCCACTACAATGAGCAGTTCTTC. The variable domain in full, with the rest retrieved from reference TRBV5-8 and TRBJ2-1, is EAGVTQSPTHLIKTRGQQATLRCSPISGHTSVYWYQQALGLGLQFLLWYDEGEERNRGNFPPRFSGRQFPNYSSELNVNALELEDSALYLCASSRQGAHYNEQFFGPGTRLTVL.

The rearrangement links TRBV28 to TRBJ2-7; D may be TRBD2 (6 bases). This CDR3 comprises 15 residues. V shed 2 bases and J shed 5 bases, with 16 bases lying between them. Per germline, CDR1 MDHEN and CDR2 SYDVKM. This CDR3 reads CASSLRDLSIHEQYF. The DNA for the CDR3 is TGTGCCAGCAGTTTAAGGGACTTGTCGATCCACGAGCAGTACTTC.

V and J are TRBV6-5 and TRBJ1-6, with 7 positions matching TRBD1. Germline loops: CDR1 MNHEY, CDR2 SVGAGI. This CDR3 has 15 residues. After removal of 7 bases from V and 7 bases from J, the junction contained 10 bases not matched to a gene. The CDR3 loop reads CASTKSGQKNSPLHF. The CDR3 coding sequence is TGTGCCAGCACCAAATCGGGACAGAAGAATTCACCCCTCCACTTT.

V usage is TRBV7-8 and J usage is TRBJ2-7, with 7 bases fitting TRBD2. The CDR3 spans 15 residues. V was clipped by 5 bases and J by 2 bases; unmatched bases: 9. CDR1 and CDR2 from the germline V gene are SGHVS and FQNEAQ. CDR3 coding DNA: TGTGCCAGCAGCCCCCGTTGGCGGGAGCCCTACGAGCAGTACTTC. It encodes CASSPRWREPYEQYF.

This rearrangement joins TRBV5-1 to TRBJ2-3; 7 bases match TRBD2. V was clipped by 0 bases and J by 4 bases; unmatched bases: 8. Per the germline V gene, CDR1 is SGHRS and CDR2 is YFSETQ. CDR3 size: 16 residues. CDR3 nucleotides: TGCGCCAGCAGCTTGGATCCAGCGGGGTCGGCAGATACGCAGTATTTT. This gives the protein CASSLDPAGSADTQYF.

This clone appeared once. V gene TRBV9 combines with J gene TRBJ2-5, with 11 bases that match TRBD2. V gave up 5 bases and J gave up 4 bases; unmatched junction bases: 4. This CDR3 region has 14 residues. Germline CDR1 and CDR2: SGDLS and YYNGEE. CDR3 sequence: CASSSGLAGETQYF. The DNA for the CDR3 is TGTGCCAGCAGTTCTGGACTAGCGGGAGAGACCCAGTACTTC.